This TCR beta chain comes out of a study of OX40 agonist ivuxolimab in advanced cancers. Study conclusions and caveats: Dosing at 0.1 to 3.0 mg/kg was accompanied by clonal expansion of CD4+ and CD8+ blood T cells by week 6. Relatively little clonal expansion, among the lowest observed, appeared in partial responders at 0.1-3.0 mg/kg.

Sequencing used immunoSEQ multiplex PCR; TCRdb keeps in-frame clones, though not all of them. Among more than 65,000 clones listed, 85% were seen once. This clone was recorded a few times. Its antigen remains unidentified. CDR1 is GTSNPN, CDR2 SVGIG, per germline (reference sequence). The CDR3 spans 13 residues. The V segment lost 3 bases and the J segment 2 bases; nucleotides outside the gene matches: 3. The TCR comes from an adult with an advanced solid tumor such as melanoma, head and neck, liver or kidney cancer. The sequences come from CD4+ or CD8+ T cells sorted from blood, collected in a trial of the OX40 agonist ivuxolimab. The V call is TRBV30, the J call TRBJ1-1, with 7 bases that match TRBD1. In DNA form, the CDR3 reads TGTGCCTGGAGCCGGACAGGAAACACTGAAGCTTTCTTT. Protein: CAWSRTGNTEAFF.